These T cell receptor beta chains were read from a single sample in a study of T cell changes during pregnancy in multiple sclerosis. Repertoires were generated with immunoSEQ multiplex PCR, while TCRdb's copy carries only in-frame clones and drops some. The data show roughly 100,000 clones, less than 95% seen once. Sample: peripheral blood, taken after pregnancy. The receptors here all came from a female donor with multiple sclerosis, enrolled in a pregnancy study. CDR3s include the opening cysteine and the closing phenylalanine or tryptophan.

j_call: TRBJ1-2
v_call: TRBV25-1
cdr3_aa: CASSETAFYGYTF

j_call: TRBJ2-7
v_call: TRBV6-6
cdr3_aa: CASSILAGGSYEQYF

j_call: TRBJ2-4
v_call: TRBV5-6
cdr3_aa: CASSSVWGDKNIQYF

j_call: TRBJ1-2
v_call: TRBV5-1
cdr3_aa: CASSLETGANYGYTF

j_call: TRBJ1-5
v_call: TRBV27
cdr3_aa: CASSLFRGDSNQPQHF

j_call: TRBJ1-5
v_call: TRBV30
cdr3_aa: CAWSVRPGGQPQHF

j_call: TRBJ2-5
v_call: TRBV5-1
cdr3_aa: CASSPWDSRETQYF

j_call: TRBJ2-1
v_call: TRBV18
cdr3_aa: CASSPQLAGSNEQFF

j_call: TRBJ1-2
v_call: TRBV14
cdr3_aa: CASSQGRDRGHYGYTF

j_call: TRBJ2-1
v_call: TRBV29-1
cdr3_aa: CSVSDRGSYNEQFF

j_call: TRBJ2-7
v_call: TRBV2
cdr3_aa: CASSEVGGGASEQYF

j_call: TRBJ2-1
v_call: TRBV19
cdr3_aa: CASRLAGGPNEQFF

j_call: TRBJ2-1
v_call: TRBV9
cdr3_aa: CASSAPGGPRPPRNEQFF

j_call: TRBJ2-2
v_call: TRBV6-5
cdr3_aa: CASSYLQESGELFF

j_call: TRBJ2-7
v_call: TRBV7-9
cdr3_aa: CASSQLAGASEQYF

j_call: TRBJ1-1
v_call: TRBV6-1
cdr3_aa: CASSAQGAGEAFF

j_call: TRBJ2-2
v_call: TRBV18
cdr3_aa: CASSPRDRGTGELFF

j_call: TRBJ2-7
v_call: TRBV19
cdr3_aa: CASSQRLESYEQYF

j_call: TRBJ2-1
v_call: TRBV19
cdr3_aa: CASSILLAGYNEQFF

j_call: TRBJ1-1
v_call: TRBV18
cdr3_aa: CASSPSGQNTEAFF

j_call: TRBJ2-3
v_call: TRBV19
cdr3_aa: CASSILPGRASTDTQYF

j_call: TRBJ1-1
v_call: TRBV2
cdr3_aa: CASSEEGTAYTEAFF

j_call: TRBJ1-3
v_call: TRBV23-1
cdr3_aa: CASSPLPRPRGNTIYF

j_call: TRBJ1-2
v_call: TRBV7-2
cdr3_aa: CASSPAGGALGYTF

j_call: TRBJ1-1
v_call: TRBV19
cdr3_aa: CASSFQGAGEAFF

j_call: TRBJ2-7
v_call: TRBV11-2
cdr3_aa: CASSLEQGAPYEQYF

j_call: TRBJ1-2
v_call: TRBV7-9
cdr3_aa: CASSFGRANYGYTF

j_call: TRBJ1-4
v_call: TRBV6-1
cdr3_aa: CASSDHGGWGEKLFF

j_call: TRBJ1-3
v_call: TRBV6-6
cdr3_aa: CASSSPGPGDTIYF

j_call: TRBJ1-1
v_call: TRBV30
cdr3_aa: CAWSAQVEAFF

j_call: TRBJ2-7
v_call: TRBV6-1
cdr3_aa: CASSERRDRFYEQYF

j_call: TRBJ2-7
v_call: TRBV27
cdr3_aa: CASGRQGGSSYEQYF

j_call: TRBJ1-4
v_call: TRBV7-6
cdr3_aa: CASSLVGATLNEKLFF

j_call: TRBJ2-2
v_call: TRBV29-1
cdr3_aa: CSVLGQGYGELFF

j_call: TRBJ2-3
v_call: TRBV20-1
cdr3_aa: CSAIYDTQYF

j_call: TRBJ1-5
v_call: TRBV7-9
cdr3_aa: CASSLGLQPQHF